One and the same sample provided the 2 T cell receptor beta chains below, sequenced in a study of human T cells and chemical hapten exposure. MiXCR, applied by TCRdb to the RACE reads, yields one record per CDR3 protein. The sample includes over 300,000 distinct CDR3 sequences, roughly 5.3% of them seen just once. Time point given: pre-sensitization, week 0. Documented treatment: therapeutic diphenylcyclopropenone sensitization with weekly scalp DPC. Specimen: whole blood, collected in connection with sensitization to the hapten diphenylcyclopropenone (DPC). These receptors were taken from a woman aged 45-65 years with alopecia areata. Some clones in this sample may be carry-over from other donors' samples.

This clonotype was detected many times. The J gene is TRBJ2-5, the V gene TRBV27; 9 bases fit TRBD2. Trimming removed 5 bases from V and 5 bases from J; junction bases left unmatched: 18. The germline CDR1 and CDR2 sequences are MNHEY and SMNVEV (reference sequence). The length of the CDR3 is 18 residues. The CDR3 loop is CASSLRTPPAGGSETQYF. The CDR3, as DNA: TGTGCCAGCAGTCTACGTACCCCGCCAGCGGGAGGTAGTGAGACCCAGTACTTC.

This clonotype occurred many times. The V call is TRBV7-2, the J call TRBJ1-5; the D is unclear. The ends were cut back, 6 bases at V and 2 bases at J, with 11 bases in the middle. Germline V gives CDR1 SGHTA, CDR2 FQGNSA. This CDR3 is built from 14 residues. The CDR3 DNA reads TGTGCCAGCAGTCGGACGGCCGGCAATCAGCCCCAGCATTTT. It codes for CASSRTAGNQPQHF.